This TCR beta chain was captured by sequencing in a study of T cells in Graves' hyperthyroidism and ophthalmopathy. Study-level information: Specimen type is peripheral blood, collected at initial diagnosis prior to any treatment.

This clonotype has a count of ten or more. The investigators amplified TCR beta CDR3 regions from RNA transcripts. Carried out on the TCR CDR3, a first-round RT-PCR used the HTBI primer set. Each CDR3 protein gets one entry after TCRdb re-called the multiplex PCR reads with MiXCR. The table includes roughly 400,000 distinct CDR3 sequences, more than 13% detected once. The receptor was derived from a man aged 50-60 years with Graves' ophthalmopathy. The sample was blood.

The DNA for the CDR3 is TGTGCCAGCAGTCCGTTTACCTCGAACACCGGGGAGCTGTTTTTT. Protein sequence: CASSPFTSNTGELFF. The chain recombines TRBV11-3 with TRBJ2-2, with D hard to call. Germline loops: CDR1 SGHNT, CDR2 YENEEA. Trimming cost V 6 bases and J 0 bases, with 11 bases left between them. This CDR3 is 15 amino acids long.